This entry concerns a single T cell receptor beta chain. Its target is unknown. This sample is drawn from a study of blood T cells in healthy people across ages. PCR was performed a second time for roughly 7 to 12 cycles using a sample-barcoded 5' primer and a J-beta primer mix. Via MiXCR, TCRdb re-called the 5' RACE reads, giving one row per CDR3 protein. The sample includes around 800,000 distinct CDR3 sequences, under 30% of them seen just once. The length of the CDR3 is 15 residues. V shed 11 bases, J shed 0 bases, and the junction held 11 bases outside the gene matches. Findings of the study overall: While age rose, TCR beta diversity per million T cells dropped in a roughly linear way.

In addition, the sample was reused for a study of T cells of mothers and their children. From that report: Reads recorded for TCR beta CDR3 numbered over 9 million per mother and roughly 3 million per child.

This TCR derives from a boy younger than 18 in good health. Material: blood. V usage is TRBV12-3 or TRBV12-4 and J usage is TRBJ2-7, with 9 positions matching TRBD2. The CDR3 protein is CAGKISGGSSYEQYF. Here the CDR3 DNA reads TGTGCCGGCAAAATTAGCGGGGGCAGCTCCTACGAGCAGTACTTC.